This T cell receptor (beta chain) came from a study of T cells in Graves' hyperthyroidism and ophthalmopathy (dated by TCRdb to between 2018 and 2021). Describing the broader study: Peripheral blood was sampled at the time of initial diagnosis, prior to any treatment. Following sampling, methimazole starting at 30 mg daily was given to hyperthyroidism patients, and high-dose intravenous methylprednisolone was given to ophthalmopathy patients. According to the paper, TCR Vbeta CDR3 sequencing was carried out on around 140 peripheral blood samples, which came from under 50 ophthalmopathy, under 85 hyperthyroidism and about 17 progressor patients. To identify distinguishing TCR V-J signatures, a discovery cohort of about a hundred patients was used, comprising 40 to 45 with Graves' ophthalmopathy and 57 with stable Graves' hyperthyroidism. Prospective prediction of ophthalmopathy was tested in an independent validation cohort consisting of fewer than 20 hyperthyroidism patients and some 16 patients who later progressed to ophthalmopathy. The study also compared thyroid tissue and blood T-cell repertoires from several Graves' hyperthyroidism patients. The 75 to 100 discovery patients were divided at random into training and test sets in a 7:3 ratio.

This clonotype was counted many times. There is no known antigen for this receptor. No base quality information exists; no much larger clone differs at one position. Amplification of TCR beta CDR3 regions was carried out from RNA transcripts. The TCR CDR3 was subjected to a first round of RT-PCR using the HTBI primer set and the Qiagen OneStep RT-PCR kit. A second multiplex PCR round built the libraries, followed by size selection and purification. Paired-end sequencing of the libraries was performed with 100 bp reads on an Illumina HiSeq2000. Per the original workflow: Raw data were processed with SOAPnuke, discarding reads with adapters, uncalled bases, mean Phred below 15, or no exact constant-primer or identifier match. High-quality paired reads were merged with COPE v1.2.5, and unique nucleotide sequences were defined as clonotypes. MiTCR v1.1 was used to align the clonotypes against IMGT TRBV, TRBD and TRBJ reference segments. Only V-J combinations with frequency above 0.0001, covering 99% to 99.2% of repertoires, were analysed. A TCS score was defined as the ratio between F50 (clonal expansion) and ExV (chaos), using BLOSUM62-based TCRdist between CDR3 peptides within each V-J. Welch's t-statistics and random forest reduced around 510 V-J features to around 14, which were used in a naive Bayes classifier (R e1071). The raw public reads went through TCRdb reprocessing: fastp at Q25, MiXCR clone calling, in-frame beta chains kept. Every distinct CDR3 protein forms one entry, paired with its most common genes and DNA. The V and J calls, along with clone size, are taken from TCRdb and not from the paper's own processing. Within this sample are about 420,000 distinct CDR3 sequences, with 15% to 18% of them counted one time only. Jointly, the top ten make up around 7.3% of the sample.

On the study overall, not on this receptor specifically: During validation, the model predicted progression to ophthalmopathy a median of about 5.9 months ahead of onset, with just under 71% sensitivity and under 85% specificity. Sample size was not statistically predetermined, and blinding of investigators to group allocation was not performed. Most expanded thyroid clonotypes (frequency above 0.001) were also found in blood, which suggests that blood repertoires may mirror thyroid immune responses. Ophthalmopathy was separated from stable hyperthyroidism by a 13 V-J signature model, with approximately 90% sensitivity and 81% to 82% specificity obtained in cross-validation and 80%/75% obtained in testing.

Stable Graves' hyperthyroidism was defined as no progression to ophthalmopathy during 18 months of follow-up. Hyperthyroidism patients were newly diagnosed, had a disease duration of under 2 months, and were aged 18 to 65 years. Any patient with an uncontrolled infection, another autoimmune disease, pregnancy or lactation was excluded. Diagnoses were based on clinical symptoms, serum thyroxine and TRAb, thyroid ultrasound and orbital computed tomography. PBMCs were separated from roughly 9.6 ml of fresh peripheral blood using Ficoll-Paque density gradient centrifugation. Total RNA was extracted using Trizol reagent, and RNA quality was assessed on an Agilent 2100 Bioanalyzer. The sequence was collected from a woman aged 18-30 years with Graves' hyperthyroidism. Sequencing used blood.

The CDR3 region reads CASSHSGLSTDTQYF. At the DNA level, the sequence is TGTGCCAGCAGCCACTCGGGACTTTCCACAGATACGCAGTATTTT. The rearranged segments are TRBV3-1 and TRBJ2-3, and perhaps TRBD2 as D gene, on 6 matching bases. Its CDR3 holds 15 amino acids, cysteine through phenylalanine. Only the CDR3 portion is preserved as DNA: 45 bases, with reading frame beginning at the first base. Deletion took 3 bases off V and 2 bases off J, with a span of 12 bases between the germline ends. The germline V gene (reference sequence) specifies LGHDT as CDR1 and YNNKEL as CDR2.